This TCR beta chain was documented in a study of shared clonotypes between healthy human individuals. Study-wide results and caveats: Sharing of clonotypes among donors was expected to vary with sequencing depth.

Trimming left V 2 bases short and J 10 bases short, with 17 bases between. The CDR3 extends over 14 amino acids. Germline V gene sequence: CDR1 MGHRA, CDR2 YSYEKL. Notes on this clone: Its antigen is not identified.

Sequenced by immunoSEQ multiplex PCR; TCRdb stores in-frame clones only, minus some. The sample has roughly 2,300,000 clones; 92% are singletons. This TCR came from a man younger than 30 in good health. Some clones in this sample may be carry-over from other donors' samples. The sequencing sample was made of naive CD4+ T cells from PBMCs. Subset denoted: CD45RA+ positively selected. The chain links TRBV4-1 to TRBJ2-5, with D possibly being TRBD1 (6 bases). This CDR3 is CASSQLLPTGNQYF. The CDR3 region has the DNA TGCGCCAGCAGCCAACTCTTGCCTACAGGGAACCAGTACTTC.